This TCR beta chain was sequenced during a study of graft-versus-host responses after intestinal transplantation. Study as a whole: Recipients were all induced with anti-thymocyte globulin, then given tacrolimus and steroids for 3 to 4 years. General study results and limits: Early after transplant, HvG clones declined as circulating GvH clones peaked. GvH clones turned up in recipient marrow; some had shown up first in ileum or blood. In patients with graft-donor T cell macrochimerism, allograft graft-versus-host to host-versus-graft clonal ratios were high.

Sequencing used immunoSEQ multiplex PCR; TCRdb keeps in-frame clones, though not all of them. Of around 100,000 clones in the sample, 93% were seen once. This clone appeared a single time. No antigen is known for it. Germline V gives CDR1 MNHNS, CDR2 SASEGT. The CDR3 spans 14 residues. Trimming cost V 8 bases and J 6 bases; bases outside gene matches: 10. The sequence derives from a human donor who received an intestinal transplant. Source: unstimulated CD8+ T cells sorted from spleen or lymph node cells, taken before intestinal transplant. The chain combines TRBV6-1 with TRBJ1-2; TRBD1 aligns across 9 bases. Here the CDR3 reads CASRNIQGAHGYTF. The CDR3 DNA reads TGTGCCAGCCGAAATATACAGGGGGCCCATGGCTACACCTTC.